This TCR beta chain was documented in a study of radiation and T cells in renal cell carcinoma. Study-level background: Nephrectomy followed 15 Gy stereotactic body radiation by 4 weeks. Overall study findings and caveats: From baseline, blood top tumor clonotypes peaked at 2 weeks post-radiation.

Concerning this clone: Its antigen is currently unknown. One end of the junction varies from germline; a read error may be responsible.

This sample's time point: blood 2 weeks post-SBRT. Treatment given: 15 Gy SBRT to primary tumor, nephrectomy 4 weeks later. This renal cell carcinoma was of the clear cell type. This CDR3 has 15 residues. The germline V gene encodes CDR1 MNHEY and CDR2 SVGAGI. Produced via immunoSEQ multiplex PCR; TCRdb's table is partial and in-frame only. The data hold over 60,000 clones, with about 86% observed a single time. The sample here was blood, taken from a patient whose treatment included radiotherapy and nephrectomy. The TCR originated in a woman between 45 and 65 years old with renal cell carcinoma. V usage is TRBV6-5 and J usage is TRBJ1-2; 9 bases fit TRBD1. For the CDR3, the DNA is TGTGCCAGCAGTTACTCGGGACAGGGTAACAATGGCTACACCTTC. Translated, it gives CASSYSGQGNNGYTF.